This passage covers 9 T cell receptor beta chains from one sample sequenced in a study of blood T cells in healthy people across ages. Together with a sample-barcoded 5' primer, a J-beta primer mix was included in a second PCR lasting about 7 to 11 cycles. TCRdb independently ran MiXCR on the 5' RACE reads; one entry per CDR3 protein. This sample has more than 550,000 distinct CDR3 sequences, with over 20% found just once. The sequenced sample was blood. The source of these receptors is a man aged 65 to 85 in good health.

The J gene is TRBJ2-2, the V gene TRBV5-1, with 7 bases that match TRBD2. This CDR3 region has 14 residues. CDR1 is SGHRS, CDR2 YFSETQ, per germline. With V trimmed by 2 bases and J by 5 bases, 3 bases remained unmatched. CDR3 nucleotide sequence: TGCGCCAGCAGCTTCTGGCGGGAGACCGGGGAGCTGTTTTTT. Its protein product is CASSFWRETGELFF. Supplemented by reference TRBV5-1 and TRBJ2-2, the full variable domain reads KAGVTQTPRYLIKTRGQQVTLSCSPISGHRSVSWYQQTPGQGLQFLFEYFSETQRNKGNFPGRFSGRQFSNSRSEMNVSTLELGDSALYLCASSFWRETGELFFGEGSRLTVL.

J is TRBJ2-5 and V is TRBV7-9; possible D gene TRBD1, 5 bases. Per the germline V gene, CDR1 is SEHNR and CDR2 is FQNEAQ (reference sequence). Trimming stripped 2 bases from V and 1 base from J, with 8 bases between. The CDR3 covers 14 residues. CDR3 in amino acids: CASSLWGAQETQYF. CDR3 DNA sequence: TGTGCCAGCAGCTTATGGGGCGCCCAAGAGACCCAGTACTTC.

This clonotype was observed a few times. The chain recombines TRBV27 with TRBJ2-1; 9 bases map to TRBD2. CDR1 and CDR2 (germline): MNHEY, SMNVEV (reference sequence). CDR3 length equals 16 residues. V lost 3 bases to trimming and J lost 0 bases; unmatched junction nucleotides: 3. In nucleotides, the CDR3 is TGTGCCAGCAGTTTTGGTAGCGGGGGCTCCTACAATGAGCAGTTCTTC. Amino acids: CASSFGSGGSYNEQFF.

The V call is TRBV15, the J call TRBJ1-1, with D unresolved. The CDR3 consists of 13 residues. The germline V and J ends were trimmed by 4 bases and 11 bases, with 17 bases remaining between them. Germline V gene sequence: CDR1 LNHNV, CDR2 YYDKDF (reference sequence). As DNA, the CDR3 is TGTGCCACCAGCATTCTAACCGCCGGGTGGGCTTTCTTT. It specifies CATSILTAGWAFF.

This clonotype was seen repeatedly, ten times or more. This chain connects TRBV9 to TRBJ2-3, with TRBD2 identical over 14 bases. CDR3 size: 16 residues. V trimming: 6 bases; J trimming: 2 bases; junction bases outside the gene matches: 5. Germline V gives CDR1 SGDLS, CDR2 YYNGEE. The CDR3 region is CASTRGLAGVTDTQYF. The CDR3 DNA is TGTGCCAGCACCAGGGGACTAGCGGGGGTCACAGATACGCAGTATTTT.

The chain is built from TRBV3-1 and TRBJ2-4, with 11 nucleotides matching TRBD1. This CDR3 is built from 17 residues. CDR1 and CDR2 from the germline V gene are LGHDT and YNNKEL (reference sequence). Trimming took 4 bases from V and 5 from J; bases not matched to a gene: 10. CDR3 sequence: CASSPNAGQGVQNIQYF. CDR3 nucleotide sequence: TGTGCCAGCAGCCCTAATGCGGGACAGGGGGTCCAAAACATTCAGTACTTC. The whole variable domain, filled in from reference TRBV3-1 and TRBJ2-4, reads DTAVSQTPKYLVTQMGNDKSIKCEQNLGHDTMYWYKQDSKKFLKIMFSYNNKELIINETVPNRFSPKSPDKAHLNLHINSLELGDSAVYFCASSPNAGQGVQNIQYFGAGTRLSVL.

The J gene is TRBJ1-4, the V gene TRBV6-6, with D possibly TRBD1 on 5 matching bases. Trimming shortened V by 5 bases and J by 8 bases, and 18 bases separated the two germline ends. The CDR3 covers 15 residues. The germline V gene encodes CDR1 MNHNY and CDR2 SVGAGI (reference sequence). CDR3 loop: CASSHGTATGEKLFF. In DNA form, the CDR3 reads TGTGCCAGCAGTCACGGGACGGCCACGGGGGAAAAACTGTTTTTT.

This clonotype was counted between two and nine times. A junction end diverges from the germline sequence, so it may reflect a read error. CDR3 region: CASRQGVSPPHF. The CDR3, as DNA: TGTGCCAGCAGGCAGGGGGTTTCACCCCCCCACTTT. V gene TRBV7-9 combines with J gene TRBJ1-6; 7 nucleotides match TRBD1. The CDR3 is made up of 12 amino acids. CDR1 is SEHNR and CDR2 is FQNEAQ in the germline V gene (reference sequence).

There are a few counts of this clonotype. The chain links TRBV5-1 to TRBJ1-1; D may be TRBD1 (5 bases). Deletions cut 0 bases from V and 0 bases from J, with 12 bases between. CDR1 is SGHRS, CDR2 YFSETQ, per germline. The CDR3 is made up of 16 amino acids. CDR3 amino acids: CASSLARASVNTEAFF. The CDR3 bases are TGCGCCAGCAGCTTGGCCAGGGCCAGTGTGAACACTGAAGCTTTCTTT.